Sequencing of this T cell receptor (beta chain) was carried out in a study of T cell repertoires in cytomegalovirus infection. Study-wide context: The public TCR beta signatures pointed to both CMV infection and matching HLA type.

A single record per CDR3 protein comes from TCRdb applying MiXCR to the reads. The sample includes about 900,000 distinct CDR3 sequences, 30% to 40% of them seen just once. As to this clonotype: Its antigen is still unknown.

Trimming took 5 bases from V and 3 from J; bases not matched to a gene: 4. CDR3 size: 14 residues. The germline gives CDR1 MNHEY, CDR2 SMNVEV (reference sequence). Findings and caveats of the study: The ex vivo response was dominated by HLA-C-restricted CMV-specific TCR beta clonotypes.

The genes are TRBV27 and TRBJ1-1, with 9 positions matching TRBD1. The input for sequencing was cultured CD8+ T cells from PBMCs, taken from culture after CMV antigen stimulation. The clonotype comes from a human donor in good health (CMV status not recorded). Some clones in this sample may be carry-over from other donors' samples. CDR3 sequence: CASSRQGVDTEAFF. The CDR3 nucleotides read TGTGCCAGCAGTCGACAGGGGGTGGACACTGAAGCTTTCTTT.